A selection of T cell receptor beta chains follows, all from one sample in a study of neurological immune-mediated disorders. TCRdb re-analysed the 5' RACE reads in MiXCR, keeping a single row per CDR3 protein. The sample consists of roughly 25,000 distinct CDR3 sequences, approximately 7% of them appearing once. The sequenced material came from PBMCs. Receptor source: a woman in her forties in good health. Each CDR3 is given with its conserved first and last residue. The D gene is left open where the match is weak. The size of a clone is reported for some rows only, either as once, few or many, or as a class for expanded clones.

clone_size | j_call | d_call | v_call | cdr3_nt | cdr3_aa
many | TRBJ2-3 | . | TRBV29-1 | TGCAGCGTTGAAGATCTTGACATCGGGTCAGGGAACACAGATACGCAGTATTTT | CSVEDLDIGSGNTDTQYF
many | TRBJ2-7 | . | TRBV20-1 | TGCAGTGCTAGTGGGGGCACCGGCTACGAGCAGTACTTC | CSASGGTGYEQYF
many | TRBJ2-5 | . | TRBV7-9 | TGTGCCAGCAGCCTAGAGTCCCGGAGAGAGACCCAGTACTTC | CASSLESRRETQYF
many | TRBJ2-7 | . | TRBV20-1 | TGCAGTGCCCATCGGTCGGGGGTCGAGCAGTACTTC | CSAHRSGVEQYF
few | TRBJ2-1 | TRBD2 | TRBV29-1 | TGCAGCGTTGACAAAGCGGGGCTATACAATGAGCAGTTCTTC | CSVDKAGLYNEQFF
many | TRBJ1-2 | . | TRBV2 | TGTGCCAGCAGTACCCGGACAGCAAGAACATATGGCTACACCTTC | CASSTRTARTYGYTF
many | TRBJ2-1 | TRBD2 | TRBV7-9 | TGTGCCAGCAGCTTAGCGGCGGGAGCGTTGGGTAATGAGCAGTTCTTC | CASSLAAGALGNEQFF
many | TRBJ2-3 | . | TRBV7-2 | TGTGCCAGCAGCTTTGGTAGCGGTCGCACAGATACGCAGTATTTT | CASSFGSGRTDTQYF
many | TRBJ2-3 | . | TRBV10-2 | TGCGCCAGCAGTGAGGTCGGTTTGGGCACAGATACGCAGTATTTT | CASSEVGLGTDTQYF
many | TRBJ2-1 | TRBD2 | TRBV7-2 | TGTGCCAGCAGCAGTGGGGCCGGGAGGGATGAGCAGTTCTTC | CASSSGAGRDEQFF
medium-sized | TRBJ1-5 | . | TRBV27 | TGTGCCAGCAGGGGGGGACGCCCCAATCAGCCCCAGCATTTT | CASRGGRPNQPQHF
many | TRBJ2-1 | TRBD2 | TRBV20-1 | TGCAGTGCCGTAAGGTTGGCGGGAGTGAATGAGCAGTTCTTC | CSAVRLAGVNEQFF
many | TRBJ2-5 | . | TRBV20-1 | TGCAGTGCTAGAGCGCCCCCAGAGACCCAGTACTTC | CSARAPPETQYF
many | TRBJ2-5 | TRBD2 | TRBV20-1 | TGCAGTGCTCTAGCGGGAGGGTACGATGGGGAGACCCAGTACTTC | CSALAGGYDGETQYF
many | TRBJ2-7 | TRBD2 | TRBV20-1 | TGCAGTGCTAGAGATCTTAGCGGGCCAGCCTACGAGCAGTACTTC | CSARDLSGPAYEQYF
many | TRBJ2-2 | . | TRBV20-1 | TGCAGTGCTAGCCGGGACACCGGGGAGCTGTTTTTT | CSASRDTGELFF
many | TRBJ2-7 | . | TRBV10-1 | TGCGCCAGCAGTGTGACCCCTGGGGGCGAGCAGTACTTC | CASSVTPGGEQYF
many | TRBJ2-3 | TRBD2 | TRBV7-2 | TGTGCCAGCAGCTTTTCTAGCGGGGGCAGCACAGATACGCAGTATTTT | CASSFSSGGSTDTQYF
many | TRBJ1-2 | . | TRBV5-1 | TGCGCCAGCAGCTCCCAGGGGATGAACTATGGCTACACCTTC | CASSSQGMNYGYTF
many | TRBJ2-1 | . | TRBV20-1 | TGCAGTGCACCGTACAATGAGCAGTTCTTC | CSAPYNEQFF
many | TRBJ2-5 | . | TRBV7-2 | TGTGCCAGCAGCCAGGGTTCAAGGGCAGGACAAGAGACCCAGTACTTC | CASSQGSRAGQETQYF
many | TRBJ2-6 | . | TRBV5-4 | TGTGCCAGCAGCTTGGGCTACCCCTCTGGGGCCAACGTCCTGACTTTC | CASSLGYPSGANVLTF
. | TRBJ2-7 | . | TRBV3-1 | TGTGCCAGCAGCCTCGGGACCCTCTCCGAGCAGTACTTC | CASSLGTLSEQYF
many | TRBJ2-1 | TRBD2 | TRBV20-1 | TGCAGTGCTAGCCTCTTTGCGGGAGGGCTCGATGAGCAGTTCTTC | CSASLFAGGLDEQFF
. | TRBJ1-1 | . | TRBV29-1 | TGCAGCGTGAGAAACAGGAGGGAAGCTTTCTTT | CSVRNRREAFF
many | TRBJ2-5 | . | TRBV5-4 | TGTGCCAGCAGCTTGTCTTCACCCCCTAGGGAGACCCAGTACTTC | CASSLSSPPRETQYF
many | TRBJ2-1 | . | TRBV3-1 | TGTGCCAGCAGCCAAGAACCCGGACAGCCCCGGTTCTTC | CASSQEPGQPRFF
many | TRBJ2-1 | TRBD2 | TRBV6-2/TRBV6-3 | TGTGCCAGCAGACTACTACCTAGCGGGAGGGCCCCCTCCTACAATGAGCAGTTCTTC | CASRLLPSGRAPSYNEQFF
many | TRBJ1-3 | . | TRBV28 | TGTGCCAGCAGCTCTGACGGTAGATTCTCTGGAAACACCATATATTTT | CASSSDGRFSGNTIYF
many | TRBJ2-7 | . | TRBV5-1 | TGCGCCAGCAGCCCAGTGACAAACGACTACGAGCAGTACTTC | CASSPVTNDYEQYF
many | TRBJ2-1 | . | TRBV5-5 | TGTGCCAGCAGCTTATCCTCCGGGACCCTCGAGTTCTTC | CASSLSSGTLEFF
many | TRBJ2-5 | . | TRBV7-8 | TGTGCCAGCAGCTTAGGGGTAGTGCAAGAGACCCAGTACTTC | CASSLGVVQETQYF
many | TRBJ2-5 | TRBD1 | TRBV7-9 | TGTGCCAGCAGCTTGGGGGACAGGGGGAAACAAGAGACCCAGTACTTC | CASSLGDRGKQETQYF
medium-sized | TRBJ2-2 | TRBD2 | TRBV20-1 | TGCAGTGCAACCGGGACTAGCGGGAGGACCGGGGAGCTGTTTTTT | CSATGTSGRTGELFF
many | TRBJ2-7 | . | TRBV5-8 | TGTGCCAGCAGCCCCCGGATCTCCGTGGGCGAGCAGTACTTC | CASSPRISVGEQYF
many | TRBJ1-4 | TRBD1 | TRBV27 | TGTGCCAGCAGACGAACCGGGACAGGGGAATACGGCGGGGAAAAACTGTTTTTT | CASRRTGTGEYGGEKLFF
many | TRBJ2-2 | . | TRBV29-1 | TGCAGCGTTGTGGTTTCGGCTACCGGGGAGCTGTTTTTT | CSVVVSATGELFF
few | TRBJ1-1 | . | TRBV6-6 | TGTGCCAGCACGAGCGGAACTGAAGCTTTCTTT | CASTSGTEAFF
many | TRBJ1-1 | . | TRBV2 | TGTGCCATTGCGACGGAAATGAACACTGAAGCTTTCTTT | CAIATEMNTEAFF
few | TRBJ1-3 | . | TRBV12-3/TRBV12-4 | TGTGCCAGCAGTTCTTGGAGCTCTGGAAACACCATATATTTT | CASSSWSSGNTIYF
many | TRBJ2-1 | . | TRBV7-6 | TGTGCCAGCAGCTTAGGTGGGGGGCCGGAGGTGGATGAGCAGTTCTTC | CASSLGGGPEVDEQFF
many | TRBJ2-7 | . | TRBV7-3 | TGTGCCAGCAGCTTAACGGGTGACAGCGAGCAGTACTTC | CASSLTGDSEQYF